The T cell receptor (beta chain) under discussion was sequenced for a study of CD8+CD57+ T cells in acquired aplastic anemia. Study context: Isolated CD4+ and CD8+ cells, once sorted, yielded DNA averaging about 3.4 ug.

General study points: Overlapping CD8+ CDR3 repertoires of patients and controls contained approximately 28 shared sequences.

This clonotype was seen a handful of times. The antigen is undetermined. The germline V gene has CDR1 MNHEY and CDR2 SMNVEV (reference sequence). Deletions cut 7 bases from V and 1 base from J, with 10 bases between. The CDR3 spans 13 residues. The authors sequenced patients whose flow cytometry had shown CD8+CD57+ cell expansion. Every patient presented with severe acquired aplastic anemia. Blood sampling was performed on the patients, and none of them had received therapy by then. The template used for profiling TCR beta VDJ and CDR3 was genomic DNA. One entry per CDR3 protein, called by TCRdb with MiXCR from the reads. The sample has 400,000 to 600,000 distinct CDR3 sequences, around 30% seen once.

The receptor's source is a human donor with aplastic anemia. Sequenced: sorted CD4+, CD8+, or CD8+CD57+ T cells (not recorded which) from PBMCs. V is TRBV27 and J is TRBJ1-1; no clear D gene. CDR3 loop: CASTKRGNTEAFF. As DNA, the CDR3 is TGTGCCAGCACGAAGCGTGGGAACACTGAAGCTTTCTTT.